This TCR beta chain was captured in a study of cytomegalovirus exposure and HLA in healthy donors. Study-level points and caveats: That first-cohort TCR clusters tended to co-occur in the roughly 120 validation repertoires was found in a later analysis. Some public TCRs appeared in many individuals, while most sequences were rare. Associated with cytomegalovirus, according to the listing, were about 160 TCR beta chains.

TCRdb's copy holds only in-frame clones and misses some; the assay was immunoSEQ multiplex PCR. The sample has around 250,000 clones, 90% seen once; the top ten hold approximately 3.1%. The donors formed part of the approximately 120-subject validation cohort, distinct from the roughly 670-subject first cohort. About this clone: The target antigen is unknown.

CDR1 SGHRS and CDR2 YFSETQ come from the germline V gene. The CDR3 extends over 15 amino acids. Between the trimmed V and J ends, which lost 2 bases and 3 bases, there was a span of 12 bases. The V and J genes are TRBV5-1 and TRBJ2-1; D possibly corresponds to TRBD1 (5 bases). The sequence was collected from a woman in her twenties or thirties in good health and CMV-seronegative. The sequenced sample consisted of PBMCs. The CDR3, as DNA: TGCGCCAGCAGCTTTGGACAATTAGACTACAATGAGCAGTTCTTC. Its translation: CASSFGQLDYNEQFF. The full variable domain, rest sourced from reference TRBV5-1 and TRBJ2-1, is KAGVTQTPRYLIKTRGQQVTLSCSPISGHRSVSWYQQTPGQGLQFLFEYFSETQRNKGNFPGRFSGRQFSNSRSEMNVSTLELGDSALYLCASSFGQLDYNEQFFGPGTRLTVL.